The 9 T cell receptor beta chains below were found in one sample sequenced in a study of vaccination and CD4 T cells after COVID-19. The antigens for these receptors are not known. At the Johns Hopkins FTIC core, DNA taken from cultured CD4+ T cells was sequenced by way of the Oncomine TCR Beta short-read assay. Each CDR3 protein gets one entry after TCRdb re-called the PCR reads with MiXCR. This repertoire shows 20,000 to 30,000 distinct CDR3 sequences, around 50% found once; its top ten account for roughly 30%. Treatment specified: roughly 10-day PBMC culture with coronavirus spike peptide pools or control peptides (ViraFEST assay). Sequenced material: CD4+ T cells from blood, cultured in vitro, taken before SARS-CoV-2 vaccination. The receptors here all came from a human donor who received a COVID-19 vaccine.

The chain is built from TRBV2 and TRBJ1-4; 7 bases align to TRBD1. The length of the CDR3 is 14 residues. J gave up 8 bases and V 3 bases, and 6 bases lay outside the gene matches. Germline V lookup: CDR1 SNHLY, CDR2 FYNNEI. CDR3 protein: CASSEGQGGEKLFF. In nucleotides, the CDR3 is TGTGCCAGCAGTGAGGGGCAGGGGGGCGAAAAACTGTTTTTT.

The rearrangement joins TRBV6-1 to TRBJ2-3; weak D call: TRBD2 (5 bases). Germline V gene data show CDR1 as MNHNS and CDR2 as SASEGT. The CDR3 runs 14 residues. The germline V and J ends were trimmed by 8 bases and 0 bases, with 12 bases remaining between them. CDR3 in amino acids: CASRDRVSTDTQYF. DNA of the CDR3: TGTGCCAGCCGGGATAGGGTTAGCACAGATACGCAGTATTTT.

The rearrangement links TRBV4-2 to TRBJ1-5; maybe TRBD1 (5 bases). This CDR3 spans 17 amino acids. Trimming stripped 1 base from V and 6 bases from J, with 19 bases between. Germline V gene sequence: CDR1 LGHNA, CDR2 YNFKEQ. This CDR3 reads CASSQVTHTGIRQPQHF. The CDR3 nucleotides are TGTGCCAGCAGCCAAGTTACCCATACAGGAATTCGTCAGCCCCAGCATTTT.

V and J are TRBV5-1 and TRBJ1-6, with TRBD1 as a possible D gene (6 bases). CDR3 length: 14 amino acids. Germline CDR1 reads SGHRS; CDR2 reads YFSETQ. With 4 bases removed from V and 9 bases from J, the gap between germline ends came to 14 bases. CDR3 residues: CASSATGSGSPLHF. The CDR3, as DNA: TGCGCCAGCAGCGCTACAGGGTCGGGTTCACCCCTCCACTTT.

This chain connects TRBV27 to TRBJ2-2; D unresolved. The CDR3 has 15 amino acids. V gave up 5 bases and J gave up 1 base, with 11 bases separating them. The germline V gene has CDR1 MNHEY and CDR2 SMNVEV (reference sequence). In DNA form, the CDR3 reads TGTGCCAGCAGTCCGCTGGGCGGGAACACCGGGGAGCTGTTTTTT. Translation gives CASSPLGGNTGELFF.

The chain employs TRBV6-1 and TRBJ2-7; 10 nucleotides line up with TRBD1. CDR1 and CDR2 from the germline V gene are MNHNS and SASEGT. V lost 4 bases, J lost 3 bases, and 18 bases stayed unmatched. CDR3 length equals 19 residues. This chain's CDR3 is CASSVSGRTGGAAVYEQYF. In DNA, the CDR3 is TGTGCCAGCAGTGTATCCGGGAGGACAGGGGGTGCCGCTGTCTACGAGCAGTACTTC.

This sequence joins TRBV12-3 or TRBV12-4 and TRBJ1-2; 9 bases match TRBD1. This CDR3 spans 14 amino acids. V was pared by 5 bases and J by 2 bases, with 3 bases of the junction left unmatched. The CDR3, as DNA: TGTGCCAGCAGTACAGGGGGCGCGAACTATGGCTACACCTTC. This codes for CASSTGGANYGYTF.

This clonotype came up a few times. The V gene is TRBV20-1, the J gene TRBJ1-2; tentatively, D is TRBD1 (6 bases). Germline V lookup: CDR1 DFQATT, CDR2 SNEGSKA (reference sequence). The CDR3 runs to 13 residues. V lost 1 base, J lost 6 bases, and 12 bases lay in between. The CDR3 bases are TGCAGTGCTAGAGTACAGGGAGGAGATGGCTACACCTTC. This encodes CSARVQGGDGYTF.

This clonotype was picked up one time. The rearrangement links TRBV3-1 to TRBJ1-2; TRBD1 matches 10 bases. V lost 3 bases, J lost 8 bases, and 9 bases stayed unmatched. Germline-derived CDR1 and CDR2 are LGHDT and YNNKEL (reference sequence). The CDR3 has 15 residues. The CDR3 here is CASSQGQGYRGGYTF. CDR3 coding DNA: TGTGCCAGCAGCCAGGGACAGGGGTATAGGGGAGGCTACACCTTC.